This T cell receptor beta chain was sequenced in a study of blood T cell repertoires in COVID-19. Overall study context: From T cells, B-cell-depleted T cells, or PBMCs came the material, which was cDNA or gDNA.

Using immunoSEQ multiplex PCR, the repertoire was profiled, and TCRdb retains in-frame clones only, with some absent. The sample holds about 50,000 clones; more than 75% are singletons and the top ten take around a sixth. The germline V gene has CDR1 SQVTM and CDR2 ANQGSEA. V gave up 6 bases and J gave up 8 bases; unmatched junction bases: 15. CDR3 length: 14 amino acids. The sequence derives from a human donor in a cohort sampled during active COVID-19. Specimen: peripheral blood. The rearrangement joins TRBV29-1 to TRBJ1-2; TRBD1 matches 7 bases. This CDR3 reads CSVRTLDRLEGYTF. CDR3 in DNA: TGCAGCGTCCGGACTTTGGACAGGCTGGAAGGCTACACCTTC.